A single sample is the source of the 20 T cell receptor beta chains below, sequenced in a study of control samples from healthy donors and cancer patients. TCRdb's table, derived via immunoSEQ multiplex PCR, lists solely in-frame clones and lacks some. The profile shows 100,000 to 150,000 clones, around 90% of them singletons. Sequences were obtained from blood. All receptors come from a man in his late teens or twenties in good health.

The CDR3 loop reads CASSYRSTDTQYF. In DNA form, the CDR3 reads TGCGCCAGCAGCTACCGGAGCACAGATACGCAGTATTTT. V is TRBV5-1 and J is TRBJ2-3; D gene uncertain. V dropped 3 bases and J dropped 0 bases, with 5 bases sitting between them. CDR1 is SGHRS and CDR2 is YFSETQ in the germline V gene. CDR3 length equals 13 residues.

About this clone itself: Other DNA sequences in this specimen translate into the identical CDR3. The chain's CDR3 is CASSFGGGEETQYF. CDR3 in DNA: TGCGCCAGCAGCTTTGGCGGGGGGGAGGAGACCCAGTACTTC. V usage is TRBV5-1 and J usage is TRBJ2-5; 9 bases are shared with TRBD2. The V gene's germline CDR1 is SGHRS and CDR2 YFSETQ. V was pared by 2 bases and J by 5 bases, with 4 bases of the junction left unmatched. The CDR3 sequence is 14 residues long.

This clone was seen a single time. The chain is built from TRBV7-9 and TRBJ1-3, with TRBD1 matching over 8 bases. This CDR3 has 14 residues. V dropped 4 bases and J dropped 6; count of bases not matched to a gene: 5. Germline assignment: CDR1 SEHNR and CDR2 FQNEAQ (reference sequence). CDR3 DNA: TGTGCCAGCAGCTCTCGGACAGGGTCAAACACCATATATTTT. It encodes CASSSRTGSNTIYF.

The chain has TRBV5-6 and TRBJ1-5, with D perhaps matching TRBD1 (5 bases). The V end was cut by 2 bases, the J end by 0 bases, with 12 bases between. This CDR3 contains 16 residues. The V gene's germline CDR1 is SGHDT and CDR2 YYEEEE. CDR3 bases: TGTGCCAGCAGCTTTTACGGGGCCCATAGCAATCAGCCCCAGCATTTT. Its translation: CASSFYGAHSNQPQHF.

This chain joins TRBV6-1 and TRBJ1-2; D gene ambiguous. V shed 2 bases and J shed 2 bases, with 9 bases lying between them. CDR1 and CDR2 (germline): MNHNS, SASEGT. The CDR3 is 14 amino acids. The CDR3 sequence is CASSEWIWNYGYTF. For the CDR3, the DNA is TGTGCCAGCAGTGAATGGATTTGGAACTATGGCTACACCTTC.

This chain links TRBV5-4 with TRBJ2-5; 8 nucleotides align to TRBD2. CDR1 is SGHNT, CDR2 YYREEE, per germline (reference sequence). CDR3 size: 15 residues. The ends lost 4 bases at V and 5 bases at J; junction bases unmatched: 10. CDR3 sequence reads: CASSQWRGDRETQYF. CDR3 DNA sequence: TGTGCCAGCAGCCAGTGGCGGGGGGACCGGGAGACCCAGTACTTC.

This clone came up a few times. The rearrangement uses TRBV19 and TRBJ1-4; D ambiguous. V was clipped by 7 bases and J by 15 bases, with 18 bases between them. The length of the CDR3 is 12 residues. Germline-derived CDR1 and CDR2 are LNHDA and SQIVND (reference sequence). In nucleotides, the CDR3 is TGTGCCAGTACGGAGCAGCCTGGAAGGGTGTTTTTT. This translates into CASTEQPGRVFF.

The chain carries TRBV19 and TRBJ1-2; D might be TRBD1 (6 bases). The length of the CDR3 is 15 residues. V was pared by 5 bases and J by 0 bases, with 13 bases between. CDR1 and CDR2 from the germline V gene are LNHDA and SQIVND (reference sequence). The CDR3: CASSLQTGANYGYTF. The CDR3 bases are TGTGCCAGTAGTCTTCAGACAGGAGCTAACTATGGCTACACCTTC.

This rearrangement joins TRBV28 to TRBJ1-2; 10 positions match TRBD1. Germline values: CDR1 MDHEN, CDR2 SYDVKM. There are 13 residues in the CDR3. V shed 4 bases, J shed 9 bases, and the junction held 5 bases outside the gene matches. CDR3 DNA sequence: TGTGCCAGCAGTTGGGGACAGGGGTTGCGCTACACCTTC. It yields the protein CASSWGQGLRYTF.

The V and J genes are TRBV19 and TRBJ2-7; D is undetermined. With 8 bases removed from V and 0 bases from J, the gap between germline ends came to 14 bases. CDR1 LNHDA and CDR2 SQIVND come from the germline V gene (reference sequence). The length of the CDR3 is 14 residues. The CDR3 protein is CASSVGSSSYEQYF. The CDR3 bases are TGTGCCAGTTCGGTGGGCTCGAGCTCCTACGAGCAGTACTTC.

The chain recombines TRBV4-1 with TRBJ1-1; tentative D call: TRBD1 (6 bases). Germline V gives CDR1 MGHRA, CDR2 YSYEKL. The CDR3 contains 18 residues. The ends were cut back, 3 bases at V and 6 bases at J, with 26 bases in the middle. The CDR3 DNA reads as TGCGCCAGCAGCCAGACCCGGGGGCTATCTGCTCGCCCGGCTGAAGCTTTCTTT. The encoded protein is CASSQTRGLSARPAEAFF.

V and J are TRBV7-9 and TRBJ2-5; 10 bases are a match to TRBD2. In germline, CDR1 is SEHNR, CDR2 FQNEAQ (reference sequence). The CDR3 is 18 residues long. The J segment lost 3 bases and the V segment lost 0 bases, leaving 10 bases of the junction unmatched. The CDR3 reads CASSLAILSGGAEETQYF. The CDR3 DNA reads as TGTGCCAGCAGCTTAGCGATTCTCAGCGGGGGGGCGGAAGAGACCCAGTACTTC.

CDR3 loop: CASSIVEAGGRQTQYF. Written as DNA, the CDR3 is TGTGCCAGTAGTATTGTCGAAGCGGGGGGCCGGCAGACCCAGTACTTC. V and J are TRBV19 and TRBJ2-5; TRBD2 matches at 9 bases. The trim removed 3 bases at V and 6 bases at J, leaving 11 bases unmatched. The germline gives CDR1 LNHDA, CDR2 SQIVND (reference sequence). The CDR3 consists of 16 residues.

The chain uses TRBV10-3 and TRBJ1-2; 7 positions agree with TRBD1. Trimming took 10 bases from V and 8 from J; bases not matched to a gene: 16. In germline, CDR1 is ENHRY, CDR2 SYGVKD. This CDR3 spans 14 amino acids. CDR3: CATHYADREMGYTF. CDR3 bases: TGTGCCACCCATTATGCCGACAGGGAAATGGGCTACACCTTC.

This chain joins TRBV21-1 and TRBJ1-2; TRBD1 is taken as the D call from the table, unchecked against the DNA. TRBV21-1 is deemed a pseudogene. The CDR3 spans 11 residues. The CDR3 nucleotides read TGTGCCAGCGGAATACAGGGTGGCTACACCTTC. This codes for CASGIQGGYTF.

This clone was recorded once. This sequence joins TRBV10-3 and TRBJ2-3; 8 bases are shared with TRBD2. The germline V gene has CDR1 ENHRY and CDR2 SYGVKD. The CDR3 is made up of 14 amino acids. V lost 7 bases and J lost 6; bases outside the gene matches: 9. Here the CDR3 reads CAIKSGGGRDTQYF. The CDR3, as DNA: TGTGCCATCAAGTCGGGGGGGGGCCGGGATACGCAGTATTTT.

V usage is TRBV10-1 and J usage is TRBJ2-5; D may match TRBD1 or TRBD2 (5 bases each). CDR1 and CDR2 (germline): WNHNN, SYGVQD (reference sequence). The CDR3 contains 15 residues. V lost 0 bases and J lost 5, with 13 bases in between. In DNA, the CDR3 is TGCGCCAGCAGTGAGTCCGGGACCTCGGGGGAGACCCAGTACTTC. It translates to CASSESGTSGETQYF.

This clone appeared once. This chain joins TRBV6-1 and TRBJ1-6, with D unclear. Germline V lookup: CDR1 MNHNS, CDR2 SASEGT. Between the trimmed V and J ends, which lost 2 bases and 6 bases, there was a span of 17 bases. CDR3 length: 17 residues. CDR3 sequence: CASSEIWSGTRNSPLHF. CDR3 in DNA: TGTGCCAGCAGTGAAATTTGGTCAGGAACCCGTAATTCACCCCTCCACTTT.

This clone has just one count. This chain connects TRBV9 to TRBJ2-5; 8 nucleotides align to TRBD1. Per the germline V gene, CDR1 is SGDLS and CDR2 is YYNGEE. This CDR3 contains 15 residues. With V trimmed by 3 bases and J by 2 bases, 6 bases remained unmatched. The CDR3 reads CASSGKTGAQETQYF. CDR3 sequence (DNA): TGTGCCAGCAGCGGAAAGACAGGGGCTCAAGAGACCCAGTACTTC.

V and J are TRBV7-9 and TRBJ2-3; the D gene is possibly TRBD1 (5 bases). Trimming removed 2 bases from V and 1 base from J, with 22 bases in between. The V gene's germline CDR1 is SEHNR and CDR2 FQNEAQ (reference sequence). This CDR3 contains 19 residues. The CDR3 nucleotides read TGTGCCAGCAGCTTACTCTGGGGAAGACAGAAGGGTGGCACAGATACGCAGTATTTT. Translation gives CASSLLWGRQKGGTDTQYF.